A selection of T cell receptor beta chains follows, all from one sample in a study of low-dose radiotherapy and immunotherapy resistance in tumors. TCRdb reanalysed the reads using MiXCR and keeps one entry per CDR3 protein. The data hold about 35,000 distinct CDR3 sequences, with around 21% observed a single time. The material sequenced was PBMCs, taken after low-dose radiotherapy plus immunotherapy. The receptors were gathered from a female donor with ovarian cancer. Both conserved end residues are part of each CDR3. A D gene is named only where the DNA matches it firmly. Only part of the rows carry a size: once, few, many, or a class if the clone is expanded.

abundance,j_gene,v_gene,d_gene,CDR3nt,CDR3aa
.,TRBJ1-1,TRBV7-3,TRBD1,TGTGCCAGCAGTCCAGGGGGGGGTATGAACACTGAAGCTTTCTTT,CASSPGGGMNTEAFF
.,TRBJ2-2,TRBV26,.,.,CASRSLTVGELFFF
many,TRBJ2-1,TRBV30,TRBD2,TGTGCCTGGAGTGTACCCGGGGGGGCGGTGAATGAGCAGTTCTTC,CAWSVPGGAVNEQFF
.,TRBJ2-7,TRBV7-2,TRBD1,TGTGCCAGCTCACCAGCAGGGGGCGTCTCCGAGCAGTACTTC,CASSPAGGVSEQYF
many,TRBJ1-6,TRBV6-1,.,TGTGCCAGCATAGAGGTCGGATCACCCCTCCACTTT,CASIEVGSPLHF
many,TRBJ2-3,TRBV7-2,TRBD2,TGTGCCAGCAGCTTGCTGCTCATTAGGACTAGCGGGAGAGCAGATACGCAGTATTTT,CASSLLLIRTSGRADTQYF
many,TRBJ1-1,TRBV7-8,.,TGTGCCAGCAGCTTATCAGGGAACACTGAAGCTTTCTTT,CASSLSGNTEAFF
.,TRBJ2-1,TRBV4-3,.,TGCGCCAGCAGCCAAGATCGATTAGGCTCCAAAGAGCAGTTCTTC,CASSQDRLGSKEQFF
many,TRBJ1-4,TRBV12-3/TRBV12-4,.,TGTGCCAGCAGTTTCCGGACACTAGGACGACTGTTTTTT,CASSFRTLGRLFF
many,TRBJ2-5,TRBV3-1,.,TGTGCCAGCAGCCCACACCCCAAAGAGACCCAGTACTTC,CASSPHPKETQYF
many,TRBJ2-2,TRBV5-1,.,.,CASKRRATGELFFF
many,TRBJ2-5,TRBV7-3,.,TGTGCCAGCAGCTTAATCAGGGAAGAGACCCAGTACTTC,CASSLIREETQYF
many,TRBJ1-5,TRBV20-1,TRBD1,TGCAGTGTACCCGGGACAGTGAGCAATCAGCCCCAGCATTTT,CSVPGTVSNQPQHF
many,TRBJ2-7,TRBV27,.,TGTGCCAGCAGTTTCGGGTTCGGGTACGAGCAGTACTTC,CASSFGFGYEQYF
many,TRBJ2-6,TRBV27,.,TGTGCCAGCAGAAGGCAGGCCTCCTATTCTGGGGCCAACGTCCTGACTTTC,CASRRQASYSGANVLTF
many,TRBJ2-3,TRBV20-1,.,TGCAGTGCCAGGGCGTATGGAGATTTGCGAGATACGCAGTATTTT,CSARAYGDLRDTQYF
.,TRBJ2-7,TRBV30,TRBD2,TGTGCCTGGAAGCTCAAAGCGGGAGGCCAGGTCGAGCAGTACTTC,CAWKLKAGGQVEQYF
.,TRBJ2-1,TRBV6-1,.,TGTGCCAGCAGCCTTGGGGGAGCGGTTGCCTACAATGAGCAGTTCTTC,CASSLGGAVAYNEQFF
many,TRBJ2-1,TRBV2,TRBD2,TGTGCCAGCATTCTCCCGGGACTAGCGGGGGGGAAGGTTAGTGAGCAGTTCTTC,CASILPGLAGGKVSEQFF
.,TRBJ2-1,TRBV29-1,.,TGCAGCGTTGACGGTAGCTATTCCTACAATGAGCAGTTCTTC,CSVDGSYSYNEQFF
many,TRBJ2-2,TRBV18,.,TGTGCCAGCTCACCACCGGGTCCCGGCGGGGAGCTGTTTTTT,CASSPPGPGGELFF
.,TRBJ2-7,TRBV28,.,TGTGCCAGCACCCCGGGACGGCGCTACGAGCAGTACTTC,CASTPGRRYEQYF